The 5 T cell receptor beta chains below come from one sample, sequenced in a study of blood T cell repertoires in COVID-19. Measured with immunoSEQ multiplex PCR; TCRdb has only the in-frame clones, and not every one. The sample includes about 210,000 clones, around 89% of them seen just once. Source material: peripheral blood. These receptors all stem from a woman aged 40 to 50 with acute or convalescent COVID-19.

The chain employs TRBV20-1 and TRBJ1-5; no clear D gene. This CDR3 is 14 amino acids long. With 6 bases removed from V and 4 bases from J, the gap between germline ends came to 16 bases. From germline, CDR1 is DFQATT and CDR2 SNEGSKA (reference sequence). The CDR3 loop reads CSASRRAGNQPQHF. In nucleotides, the CDR3 is TGCAGTGCAAGTAGGCGGGCGGGTAATCAGCCCCAGCATTTT.

This chain uses TRBV5-4 with TRBJ2-4; a possible D gene is TRBD2 (5 bases). V was cut by 6 bases and J by 9 bases, with 16 bases left in between. Germline V gene data show CDR1 as SGHNT and CDR2 as YYREEE (reference sequence). The CDR3 length is 13 residues. The CDR3: CASNLEEVGIQYF. CDR3 nucleotide sequence: TGTGCCAGCAACCTGGAGGAGGTCGGCATTCAGTACTTC. Together with reference TRBV5-4 and TRBJ2-4, the CDR3 gives the full variable domain: ETGVTQSPTHLIKTRGQQVTLRCSSQSGHNTVSWYQQALGQGPQFIFQYYREEENGRGNFPPRFSGLQFPNYSSELNVNALELDDSALYLCASNLEEVGIQYFGAGTRLSVL.

The V gene is TRBV30, the J gene TRBJ1-5, with D perhaps matching TRBD1 (6 bases). The germline V and J ends were trimmed by 2 bases and 0 bases, with 11 bases remaining between them. The CDR3 is made up of 15 amino acids. Per the germline V gene, CDR1 is GTSNPN and CDR2 is SVGIG (reference sequence). DNA of the CDR3: TGTGCCTGGAGTACAGGGACGAATAGCAATCAGCCCCAGCATTTT. This sequence encodes CAWSTGTNSNQPQHF.

The rearrangement joins TRBV5-4 to TRBJ2-7; a weak D match, TRBD1 (6 bases). In germline, CDR1 is SGHNT, CDR2 YYREEE (reference sequence). Trimming removed 3 bases at V and 3 bases at J, with 7 bases between. This CDR3 has 12 residues. The CDR3: CASSSGDYEQYV. The CDR3 DNA follows: TGTGCCAGCAGCTCAGGGGACTACGAGCAGTACGTC.

The chain carries TRBV30 and TRBJ1-3; D is possibly TRBD1 (5 bases). Trimming stripped 0 bases from V and 3 bases from J, with 9 bases between. Per germline, CDR1 GTSNPN and CDR2 SVGIG (reference sequence). This CDR3 comprises 14 residues. The CDR3 sequence is CAWSVIQGGNTIYF. As DNA, the CDR3 is TGTGCCTGGAGTGTGATCCAGGGTGGAAACACCATATATTTT.